One sample yielded the 20 T cell receptor beta chains listed below, sequenced in a study of T-cell reconstitution after alpha-beta-depleted transplantation in children. The library targeted TCRbeta and was prepared with unique molecular identifiers. TCRdb ran MiXCR on the PCR reads and lists one entry per CDR3 protein. Of 480,000 or so distinct CDR3 sequences in the sample, about 10% were seen once. The material was PBMCs, obtained before TCRalphabeta/CD19-depleted stem cell transplant. The source is a child aged 2 to 10 with inherited bone marrow failure, due to receive a stem cell transplant.

The chain is built from TRBV4-3 and TRBJ1-4; the match to TRBD1 covers 7 bases. Trimming took 2 bases from V and 5 from J; bases not matched to a gene: 5. The CDR3 spans 15 residues. Germline-derived CDR1 and CDR2 are LGHNA and YSLEER. The CDR3 DNA reads as TGCGCCAGCAGCCAAACAGGGGCAATGAATGAAAAACTGTTTTTT. It encodes CASSQTGAMNEKLFF.

The chain carries TRBV20-1 and TRBJ2-3; 10 bases line up with TRBD2. Germline CDR1 and CDR2: DFQATT and SNEGSKA (reference sequence). The CDR3 is 17 residues long. With 1 base clipped from V and 2 bases from J, the junction kept 9 bases outside the gene matches. The CDR3 DNA reads as TGCAGTGCTAGAGCCCGGGGTCTAGCGGGGGTCACAGATACGCAGTATTTT. It specifies CSARARGLAGVTDTQYF.

In this sample, this clonotype turned up many times. J is TRBJ2-7 and V is TRBV27, with TRBD2 identical over 10 bases. The CDR3 is 15 amino acids. Germline trimming cut 2 bases from V and 3 bases from J; bases unmatched to any gene: 4. The germline V gene has CDR1 MNHEY and CDR2 SMNVEV (reference sequence). This CDR3 reads CASSLAASGSYEQYF. CDR3 in DNA: TGTGCCAGCAGTTTAGCGGCTAGCGGGAGCTACGAGCAGTACTTC.

Many counts were recorded for this clonotype. V is TRBV29-1 and J is TRBJ2-1; TRBD2 aligns across 15 bases. The V and J ends lost 4 bases and 1 base, in that order; junction bases with no gene match: 8. This CDR3 contains 18 residues. Germline CDR1 and CDR2: SQVTM and ANQGSEA. The CDR3 loop reads CSVGTSGREGRSYNEQFF. CDR3 coding DNA: TGCAGCGTTGGGACTAGCGGGAGGGAAGGGCGGTCCTACAATGAGCAGTTCTTC.

This clonotype was counted a few times. This chain uses TRBV5-1 with TRBJ1-1; tentatively, D is TRBD1 (5 bases). The CDR3 runs to 14 residues. Germline values: CDR1 SGHRS, CDR2 YFSETQ. The germline V and J ends were trimmed by 1 base and 5 bases, with 12 bases remaining between them. The CDR3 is CASSLKGTRTEAFF. CDR3 coding DNA: TGCGCCAGCAGCTTGAAGGGGACGAGAACTGAAGCTTTCTTT.

This clonotype showed up many times. The chain is built from TRBV12-3 or TRBV12-4 and TRBJ2-3; TRBD2 might be the D (7 bases). Trimming shortened V by 7 bases and J by 4 bases, and 21 bases separated the two germline ends. This CDR3 comprises 16 residues. The CDR3 sequence is CASTRNPLGGADTQYF. CDR3 nucleotide sequence: TGTGCCAGCACTAGAAACCCCCTAGGGGGGGCAGATACGCAGTATTTT.

This clonotype was detected many times. CDR3 coding DNA: TGTGCCAGCAGTCGGGACAGTACCTACGAGCAGTACTTC. Protein product: CASSRDSTYEQYF. The chain combines TRBV27 with TRBJ2-7, with 7 positions matching TRBD1. The CDR3 is 13 residues long. CDR1 is MNHEY and CDR2 is SMNVEV in the germline V gene (reference sequence). V shed 5 bases and J 2 bases; nucleotides not matched to a gene: 3.

This clonotype was seen repeatedly, ten times or more. The rearrangement links TRBV5-1 to TRBJ2-3, with D tentatively TRBD2 (6 bases). Germline V gene lookup returns CDR1 SGHRS and CDR2 YFSETQ. The CDR3 is 15 residues long. V dropped 0 bases and J dropped 6 bases, with 14 bases sitting between them. CDR3 DNA: TGCGCCAGCAGCTTGGTCGGGAGCGGAGGGGATACGCAGTATTTT. It specifies CASSLVGSGGDTQYF.

This clonotype was seen at least ten times. The V call is TRBV25-1, the J call TRBJ2-7; the D is unclear. The V end lost 2 bases, the J end lost 0 bases, and 8 bases lay between the germline ends. The germline V gene has CDR1 MGHDK and CDR2 SYGVNS. This CDR3 has 14 amino acids. The CDR3 region has the DNA TGTGCCAGCAGTGAAAGTTCCCGCTCCTACGAGCAGTACTTC. This translates into CASSESSRSYEQYF.

Remarks on this clonotype: A much more abundant neighbour one base away suggests this may be a read error. The conserved final phenylalanine or tryptophan is absent from the CDR3, which likely points to a read error. CDR3 residues: CASSLVASYGYTS. CDR3 sequence (DNA): TGTGCCAGCAGTCTTGTCGCATCTTATGGCTACACCTCC. The gene calls are TRBV6-2 or TRBV6-3 and TRBJ1-2, with D unresolved. CDR3 length: 13 amino acids. The V gene's germline CDR1 is MNHEY and CDR2 SVGEGT. The ends were cut back, 5 bases at V and 5 bases at J, with 12 bases in the middle.

This clonotype was seen a few times. The rearrangement joins TRBV19 to TRBJ1-2; tentatively, D is TRBD1 (5 bases). Germline loops: CDR1 LNHDA, CDR2 SQIVND (reference sequence). This CDR3 has 12 amino acids. Between the trimmed V and J ends, which lost 7 bases and 1 base, there was a span of 7 bases. The DNA for the CDR3 is TGTGCCAGTACAGGGAATAACTATGGCTACACCTTC. Protein product: CASTGNNYGYTF.

Concerning this clonotype: This may come from a read error, since a much larger clone is one base off. This chain connects TRBV28 to TRBJ1-1, with 8 bases identical to TRBD1. This CDR3 has 14 amino acids. The trim removed 11 bases at V and 0 bases at J, leaving 8 bases unmatched. In germline, CDR1 is MDHEN, CDR2 SYDVKM. CDR3 region: CAGKGTGLNTEAFF. The CDR3 DNA follows: TGTGCCGGAAAAGGGACAGGACTGAACACTGAAGCTTTCTTT.

Many counts were recorded for this clonotype. The chain couples TRBV7-9 to TRBJ1-1; D gene ambiguous. V was clipped by 5 bases and J by 6 bases, with 13 bases between them. There are 13 residues in the CDR3. CDR1 SEHNR and CDR2 FQNEAQ come from the germline V gene (reference sequence). The CDR3 DNA is TGTGCCAGCAGCCGATTACCGAGTCCTGAAGCTTTCTTT. This gives the protein CASSRLPSPEAFF.

This chain joins TRBV29-1 and TRBJ2-3; 7 bases line up with TRBD2. This CDR3 spans 15 amino acids. V was pared by 6 bases and J by 3 bases, with 12 bases of the junction left unmatched. Looked up from germline, CDR1 is SQVTM and CDR2 is ANQGSEA. This CDR3 reads CSVPLLPSGTDTQYF. The CDR3 DNA is TGCAGCGTCCCACTCTTACCTAGCGGTACAGATACGCAGTATTTT.

This clonotype was counted ten times or more. For the CDR3, the DNA is TGCAGCGCTGCACTAGCGGGAGTATCCGGGACCCAGTACTTC. This codes for CSAALAGVSGTQYF. The chain is built from TRBV29-1 and TRBJ2-5, with TRBD2 matching over 11 bases. J gave up 7 bases and V 7 bases, and 11 bases lay outside the gene matches. The CDR3 extends over 14 amino acids. Germline V gives CDR1 SQVTM, CDR2 ANQGSEA.

The chain uses TRBV7-2 and TRBJ2-5; TRBD1 is a possible D gene (5 bases). Germline assignment: CDR1 SGHTA and CDR2 FQGNSA. Trimming took 0 bases from V and 7 from J, leaving 15 bases between them. The CDR3 is made up of 15 amino acids. The CDR3 bases are TGTGCCAGCAGCTTAGCGCGAGTAGGGGTGGGGACCCAGTACTTC. It codes for CASSLARVGVGTQYF.

The J gene is TRBJ2-4, the V gene TRBV12-3 or TRBV12-4, with 10 bases fitting TRBD2. The trim removed 6 bases at V and 7 bases at J, leaving 12 bases unmatched. CDR3 length equals 16 residues. The CDR3 loop is CASRGASGREVNIQYF. The DNA for the CDR3 is TGTGCCAGCAGGGGCGCAAGCGGGAGGGAGGTGAACATTCAGTACTTC.

At least ten counts were recorded for this clonotype. CDR3 in amino acids: CASSPDSGNQPQHF. The CDR3 nucleotides read TGTGCCAGCAGCCCGGACAGCGGCAATCAGCCCCAGCATTTT. This chain connects TRBV9 to TRBJ1-5; D might be TRBD1 (6 bases). The CDR3 consists of 14 residues. V lost 4 bases to trimming and J lost 2 bases, with 10 bases between them. The germline CDR1 and CDR2 sequences are SGDLS and YYNGEE.

The chain carries TRBV15 and TRBJ2-7, with 8 nucleotides matching TRBD1. The V gene end was trimmed by 5 bases and the J gene end by 3 bases; junction bases not matched to a gene: 3. Per germline, CDR1 LNHNV and CDR2 YYDKDF (reference sequence). The CDR3 extends over 13 amino acids. The CDR3 DNA reads TGTGCCACCAGCCCAGGGGGCTTCTACGAGCAGTACTTC. It yields the protein CATSPGGFYEQYF.

This clonotype was recorded at least ten times. The rearrangement uses TRBV20-1 and TRBJ2-1; 9 nucleotides match TRBD2. This CDR3 is 12 amino acids long. The V and J ends lost 6 bases and 10 bases, in that order; junction bases with no gene match: 7. CDR1 and CDR2 (germline): DFQATT, SNEGSKA (reference sequence). Written as DNA, the CDR3 is TGCAGTGCGAGGAGACTAGCGGAAGAGCAGTTCTTC. It codes for CSARRLAEEQFF.